The 27 T cell receptor beta chains below were found in one sample sequenced in a study of tumor and adjacent non-tumor tissue in lung cancer. This sample's RNA came from whole unsorted tissue. The normal lung tissue was taken more than 3 cm from the tumor edge. The library came from three nested PCR rounds adapted from ARM-PCR protocols. TCRdb itself ran the multiplex PCR reads through MiXCR, one entry per CDR3 protein. This sample has about 110,000 distinct CDR3 sequences, with roughly three fifths found just once. Input material: distant non-tumor lung tissue. The receptors derive from a man aged 60 to 75 with non-small cell lung cancer.

This clonotype appeared a single time. The genes are TRBV24-1 and TRBJ2-1; the match to TRBD1 covers 10 bases. The CDR3 runs 17 residues. Germline assignment: CDR1 KGHDR and CDR2 SFDVKD. The V gene end was trimmed by 3 bases and the J gene end by 8 bases; junction bases not matched to a gene: 12. The CDR3 region is CATSDSYGTGVPDEQFF. As DNA, the CDR3 is TGTGCCACCAGTGATAGCTACGGGACAGGGGTCCCCGATGAGCAGTTCTTC.

This clonotype is a singleton in its sample. The junction departs from germline at one end; a sequencing error may be responsible. This rearrangement joins TRBV11-2 to TRBJ2-5; possibly TRBD2 for D (5 bases). Germline V lookup: CDR1 SGHAT, CDR2 FQNNGV. The CDR3 loop spans 15 amino acids. The CDR3 DNA is TGTGCCAACAGCTCAGTCCCCCCAGGAGGAGAGACCCAATACTTC. The encoded protein is CANSSVPPGGETQYF. The full variable domain, rest sourced from reference TRBV11-2 and TRBJ2-5, is EAGVAQSPRYKIIEKRQSVAFWCNPISGHATLYWYQQILGQGPKLLIQFQNNGVVDDSQLPKDRFSAERLKGVDSTLKIQPAKLEDSAVYLCANSSVPPGGETQYFGPGTRLLVL.

Comment on this clonotype: Since the CDR3 does not end with the conserved phenylalanine or tryptophan, this likely comes from a read error. The V call is TRBV12-3 or TRBV12-4, the J call TRBJ2-1; a possible D gene is TRBD1 (6 bases). The ends were cut back, 8 bases at V and 8 bases at J, with 22 bases in the middle. This CDR3 is 15 amino acids long. This chain's CDR3 is CASGPGQGMFDEQFL. Written as DNA, the CDR3 is TGTGCCAGCGGTCCCGGGCAGGGGATGTTCGATGAGCAGTTCCTC.

Worth noting for this clonotype: Given a much more abundant clone one base away, this may be a read error. The chain is built from TRBV11-2 and TRBJ2-5; the D is unclear. The CDR3 runs to 11 residues. Germline V gene sequence: CDR1 SGHAT, CDR2 FQNNGV. The CDR3 nucleotides read TGTGTCAGCAGCTTCCTGGAGACCCAGTACTTC. Residues: CVSSFLETQYF.

This clonotype was detected ten times or more. The chain employs TRBV6-5 and TRBJ2-2; D might be TRBD1 or TRBD2, each matching 5 bases. This CDR3 has 17 residues. Germline V gene data show CDR1 as MNHEY and CDR2 as SVGAGI. Trimming took off 0 bases at V and 2 bases at J, with 13 bases between the two ends. CDR3 region: CASSYSYEGINTGELFF. Written as DNA, the CDR3 is TGTGCCAGCAGTTACTCGTATGAGGGGATCAACACCGGGGAGCTGTTTTTT.

With regard to this clonotype: The junction does not match germline at one end; this may be a read error. The rearrangement links TRBV4-1 to TRBJ1-1; 7 nucleotides align to TRBD1. The CDR3 is made up of 13 amino acids. The germline V gene encodes CDR1 MGHRA and CDR2 YSYEKL. The CDR3 here is CTSSQRQGQGASF. The CDR3 DNA follows: TGCACCAGCAGCCAAAGACAGGGCCAGGGAGCTTCCTTT.

In this sample, this clonotype turned up many times. This rearrangement joins TRBV20-1 to TRBJ2-3; 10 nucleotides line up with TRBD2. Germline V gene sequence: CDR1 DFQATT, CDR2 SNEGSKA (reference sequence). Trimming at V came to 1 base and at J to 3 bases, leaving 7 bases not matched to a gene. CDR3 length equals 16 residues. In DNA, the CDR3 is TGCAGTGCTAGAGCCGTAGCGGGAGGCGGTACAGATACGCAGTATTTT. Amino acid sequence: CSARAVAGGGTDTQYF.

Worth noting for this clonotype: In this CDR3 the conserved last residue, phenylalanine or tryptophan, is missing, so a read error is likely. This chain connects TRBV6-6 to TRBJ1-2, with D possibly being TRBD1 (5 bases). The ends were cut back, 8 bases at V and 4 bases at J, with 26 bases in the middle. CDR1 is MNHNY and CDR2 is SVGAGI in the germline V gene (reference sequence). CDR3 length: 17 amino acids. CDR3 nucleotide sequence: TGTGCCAGCGGTTCCGCCCTCCCGGGACGGTTCCTCTATGGCTACACCATC. This codes for CASGSALPGRFLYGYTI.

With respect to this clonotype: One end of the junction is discordant with germline, which a read error may explain. This sequence joins TRBV11-3 and TRBJ2-1; 8 bases are a match to TRBD2. Looked up from germline, CDR1 is SGHNT and CDR2 is YENEEA. The CDR3 consists of 16 residues. CDR3 nucleotide sequence: TGTGCCAGGAGCACATACTCGGGAGCGGGGGACAATGAGCGGTTCTTC. As protein: CARSTYSGAGDNERFF.

Concerning this clonotype itself: It may be a read error: a sequence one base away is much more abundant. The gene calls are TRBV20-1 and TRBJ2-3; D gene uncertain. Germline V gives CDR1 DFQATT, CDR2 SNEGSKA (reference sequence). This CDR3 is built from 14 residues. CDR3: CSARDAGKDDAQYF. In DNA form, the CDR3 reads TGCAGTGCTAGAGATGCAGGCAAGGATGATGCGCAGTATTTC.

V gene TRBV7-8 combines with J gene TRBJ2-2; D might be TRBD2 (7 bases). Germline CDR1 reads SGHVS; CDR2 reads FQNEAQ. This CDR3 is built from 18 residues. Trimming took 5 bases from V and 0 from J, leaving 19 bases between them. For the CDR3, the DNA is TGTGCCAGCAGCGGCGAAGGGGGGGGCCATACGAACACCGGGGAGCTGTTTTTT. Encoded protein: CASSGEGGGHTNTGELFF.

This clonotype was seen at least ten times. This chain uses TRBV19 with TRBJ1-2; no firm D call. The V end lost 5 bases, the J end lost 3 bases, and 13 bases lay between the germline ends. The germline gives CDR1 LNHDA, CDR2 SQIVND (reference sequence). The CDR3 loop spans 14 amino acids. The CDR3 protein is CASSPLGWDYGYTF. In DNA form, the CDR3 reads TGTGCCAGTAGTCCTTTGGGATGGGACTATGGCTACACCTTC.

The chain couples TRBV4-1 to TRBJ2-7; D could derive from TRBD1 or TRBD2 (5 bases each). The V gene lost 2 bases and the J gene lost 9 bases, with 11 bases spanning the gap. The germline CDR1 and CDR2 sequences are MGHRA and YSYEKL. This CDR3 contains 12 residues. CDR3 sequence (DNA): TGCGCCAGCAGCCAACGGGGCTACAGGCAGTACTTC. It specifies CASSQRGYRQYF.

This clonotype came up many times. This chain joins TRBV6-2 or TRBV6-3 and TRBJ2-1, with TRBD2 matching 9 bases. Germline CDR1 is MNHEY and CDR2 is SVGEGT. The CDR3 runs to 15 residues. The ends lost 7 bases at V and 0 bases at J; junction bases unmatched: 4. In nucleotides, the CDR3 is TGTGCCAGCACTATTAGCGGGAGCTCCTACAATGAGCAGTTCTTC. The encoded protein is CASTISGSSYNEQFF.

Turning to this clonotype: Given the absence of the conserved phenylalanine or tryptophan at the CDR3 end, a read error is likely. V usage is TRBV20-1 and J usage is TRBJ1-5, with a possible D match to TRBD1 (5 bases). V shed 3 bases and J shed 3 bases, with 9 bases lying between them. The V gene's germline CDR1 is DFQATT and CDR2 SNEGSKA (reference sequence). This CDR3 comprises 13 residues. CDR3 sequence (DNA): TGCAGTGCTAGTAAGACAGTCAATCAGCCCCAGCATTGT. The encoded protein is CSASKTVNQPQHC.

This clonotype was recorded a few times. A much larger clone lies a single base off, so this may be a read error. The chain couples TRBV5-4 to TRBJ1-1; D remains ambiguous. The CDR3 length is 13 residues. Germline V CDR1 and CDR2: SGHNT, YYREEE (reference sequence). The CDR3 spells CASNLGFVTEAFF. The CDR3 coding sequence is TGTGCCAGCAACTTGGGTTTCGTGACTGAAGCTTTCTTT.

In regard to this clonotype: Being one base from a much bigger clone, this may be a read error. The gene calls are TRBV18 and TRBJ1-1; 10 bases align to TRBD1. This CDR3 is built from 14 residues. Germline lookup yields CDR1 KGHSH and CDR2 LQKENI. The CDR3 here is CTSSMTGGWEEAFF. The CDR3 region has the DNA TGTACCAGCTCAATGACAGGGGGCTGGGAGGAAGCTTTCTTT.

The CDR3 here is CASSHGRRPGGQYF. The DNA of the CDR3 is TGTGCCAGCAGCCACGGACGGCGACCAGGCGGGCAGTACTTC. The chain employs TRBV11-1 and TRBJ2-7, with no clear D. The CDR3 runs to 14 residues. V dropped 5 bases and J dropped 9 bases, with 20 bases sitting between them. Germline-derived CDR1 and CDR2 are SGHAT and FQDESV (reference sequence).

This clonotype was seen repeatedly, ten times or more. The chain links TRBV12-3 or TRBV12-4 to TRBJ2-3, with D perhaps assigned TRBD1 or TRBD2 (5 bases each). The CDR3 is made up of 14 amino acids. V was cut by 3 bases and J by 1 base, with 8 bases left in between. In DNA, the CDR3 is TGTGCCAGCAGTTTTAGGGACCGCACAGATACGCAGTATTTT. Its translation: CASSFRDRTDTQYF.

As to this clonotype: The CDR3 carries no conserved terminal phenylalanine or tryptophan, so it likely arises from a read error. This sequence joins TRBV4-2 and TRBJ2-1; 8 nucleotides align to TRBD2. The CDR3 length is 16 residues. CDR1 and CDR2 (germline): LGHNA, YNFKEQ. The CDR3 spells CTSSQDVAGGYNEQFL. For the CDR3, the DNA is TGTACCAGCAGCCAAGATGTGGCGGGAGGCTACAATGAGCAGTTCTTA.

This clonotype was seen many times. This chain connects TRBV6-2 or TRBV6-3 to TRBJ2-7; 9 nucleotides line up with TRBD1. The CDR3 has 14 amino acids. Trimming took 6 bases from V and 3 from J; bases not matched to a gene: 6. Germline CDR1 is MNHEY and CDR2 is SVGEGT. CDR3 residues: CASSSPGQGYEQYF. In DNA form, the CDR3 reads TGTGCCAGCAGCTCCCCGGGACAGGGCTACGAGCAGTACTTC.

The V call is TRBV2, the J call TRBJ2-7; maybe TRBD1 (6 bases). This CDR3 spans 15 amino acids. Trimming removed 2 bases from V and 4 bases from J, with 15 bases in between. CDR1 and CDR2 (germline): SNHLY, FYNNEI. Here the CDR3 reads CASSEFRDTLYEQYF. The CDR3 coding sequence is TGTGCCAGCAGTGAATTCAGGGACACCTTATACGAGCAGTACTTC.

About this clonotype itself: Lacking the conserved final phenylalanine or tryptophan, this CDR3 likely reflects a read error. The chain employs TRBV10-3 and TRBJ2-7; 11 positions agree with TRBD1. V dropped 6 bases and J dropped 3; count of bases not matched to a gene: 4. The CDR3 loop spans 14 amino acids. Germline V CDR1 and CDR2: ENHRY, SYGVKD. CDR3: CAISEGQGDYEQYL. The CDR3 nucleotides read TGTGCCATCAGCGAGGGACAGGGGGACTACGAGCAGTACCTC.

The gene calls are TRBV11-3 and TRBJ2-3; D may be TRBD2 (5 bases). There are 13 residues in the CDR3. CDR1 and CDR2 (germline): SGHNT, YENEEA. Trimming pared 8 bases from V and 2 bases from J, leaving 11 bases between. In nucleotides, the CDR3 is TGTGCCAGCTTAGTCGACTACACAGATACGCAGTATTTT. This sequence encodes CASLVDYTDTQYF.

Note on this clonotype: At one of its ends the junction is not consistent with the germline gene, which may arise from a read error. This rearrangement joins TRBV6-6 to TRBJ2-3; D tentatively reads TRBD1 or TRBD2 (5 bases each). The germline CDR1 and CDR2 sequences are MNHNY and SVGAGI (reference sequence). The CDR3 is made up of 15 amino acids. The CDR3 nucleotides are TGTGCCAGCAGAGGGACCCCAACGGTGACAGATACGCAATATTTT. The encoded protein is CASRGTPTVTDTQYF.

Notes on this clonotype: Being one base from a much bigger clone, this may be a read error. The chain carries TRBV5-6 and TRBJ2-1; the D is unclear. This CDR3 has 15 amino acids. Germline V CDR1 and CDR2: SGHDT, YYEEEE. The CDR3 sequence is CASSLDRLPGNGQFF. DNA for the CDR3: TGTGCCAGCAGCTTGGACAGACTGCCGGGCAATGGGCAGTTCTTC.

Of note for this clonotype: A much bigger clone sits one base away, suggesting this may be a read error. The chain couples TRBV28 to TRBJ2-3; D unresolved. With 5 bases removed from V and 0 bases from J, the gap between germline ends came to 6 bases. The length of the CDR3 is 13 residues. CDR1 MDHEN and CDR2 SYDVKM come from the germline V gene. CDR3 in amino acids: CASSESSTDTQYF. In DNA, the CDR3 is TGTGCCAGCAGTGAATCGAGCACAGATACGCAGTATTTT.